This passage covers 13 T cell receptor beta chains from one sample sequenced in a study of T cell responses to AZD1222 COVID-19 vaccine. Produced via immunoSEQ multiplex PCR; TCRdb's table is partial and in-frame only. The data hold about 180,000 clones, with 70% to 90% observed a single time. The sequencing used peripheral blood, collected 28 days after the second AZD1222 dose. Receptor source: an adult who received the AZD1222 COVID-19 vaccine.

The V call is TRBV5-1, the J call TRBJ2-4; D possibly corresponds to TRBD2 (5 bases). This CDR3 is 12 amino acids long. The V gene's germline CDR1 is SGHRS and CDR2 YFSETQ. V lost 0 bases and J lost 8, with 6 bases in between. CDR3 amino acids: CASSLAGDIQYF. In DNA form, the CDR3 reads TGCGCCAGCAGCTTGGCCGGGGACATTCAGTACTTC.

This clone was seen only a few times. The chain carries TRBV6-6 and TRBJ2-7; D may be TRBD1 or TRBD2 (5 bases each). There are 14 residues in the CDR3. Germline V CDR1 and CDR2: MNHNY, SVGAGI (reference sequence). Trimming shortened V by 7 bases and J by 7 bases, and 20 bases separated the two germline ends. The CDR3 loop is CASNSQPGAREQYF. DNA of the CDR3: TGTGCCAGCAACTCCCAACCCGGGGCCCGAGAGCAGTACTTC.

This clone appeared a single time. V and J are TRBV10-3 and TRBJ1-5; D is ambiguous. The CDR3 extends over 17 amino acids. Trimming removed 0 bases at V and 3 bases at J, with 15 bases between. Germline loops: CDR1 ENHRY, CDR2 SYGVKD. The CDR3 DNA follows: TGTGCCATCAGTGAGTCGGTGGGCAGGAGCGCCAATCAGCCCCAGCATTTT. Translated: CAISESVGRSANQPQHF.

The rearrangement uses TRBV19 and TRBJ2-7, with D possibly being TRBD1 (6 bases). The CDR3 is made up of 15 amino acids. Trimming cost V 1 base and J 0 bases, with 10 bases left between them. Per germline, CDR1 LNHDA and CDR2 SQIVND (reference sequence). CDR3 loop: CASSIAPDSSYEQYF. The CDR3 coding sequence is TGTGCCAGTAGTATAGCCCCGGACAGCTCCTACGAGCAGTACTTC.

This chain uses TRBV28 with TRBJ2-3; D not resolved. Germline CDR1 MDHEN, CDR2 SYDVKM. This CDR3 is 13 amino acids long. Trimming left V 8 bases short and J 2 bases short, with 11 bases between. CDR3: CASLRRNTDTQYF. The CDR3 DNA sequence: TGTGCCAGCTTGCGACGGAACACAGATACGCAGTATTTT.

The V gene is TRBV5-1, the J gene TRBJ1-2, with D uncertain. The germline CDR1 and CDR2 sequences are SGHRS and YFSETQ. Trimming removed 4 bases from V and 4 bases from J, with 14 bases in between. This CDR3 comprises 14 residues. CDR3 sequence reads: CASSMASRAYGYTF. In DNA, the CDR3 is TGCGCCAGCAGCATGGCCTCTCGAGCCTATGGCTACACCTTC.

This chain joins TRBV5-6 and TRBJ2-3; 9 positions match TRBD1. Trimming at V came to 4 bases and at J to 2 bases, leaving 11 bases not matched to a gene. CDR1 is SGHDT, CDR2 YYEEEE, per germline. The CDR3 runs 17 residues. CDR3 protein: CASSARTGAPHTDTQYF. The CDR3 DNA sequence: TGTGCCAGCAGCGCCCGGACAGGGGCCCCGCACACAGATACGCAGTATTTT. Together with reference TRBV5-6 and TRBJ2-3, the CDR3 gives the full variable domain: DAGVTQSPTHLIKTRGQQVTLRCSPKSGHDTVSWYQQALGQGPQFIFQYYEEEERQRGNFPDRFSGHQFPNYSSELNVNALLLGDSALYLCASSARTGAPHTDTQYFGPGTRLTVL.

V is TRBV4-3 and J is TRBJ2-1; 7 nucleotides line up with TRBD2. Germline V gene data show CDR1 as LGHNA and CDR2 as YSLEER. Trimming cost V 0 bases and J 2 bases; bases outside gene matches: 4. The CDR3 has 16 residues. Written as DNA, the CDR3 is TGCGCCAGCAGCCAAGATTCTAGCGGCCCCTACAATGAGCAGTTCTTC. It translates to CASSQDSSGPYNEQFF.

J is TRBJ2-1 and V is TRBV9; weak D call: TRBD2 (6 bases). Germline loops: CDR1 SGDLS, CDR2 YYNGEE. V was shortened by 4 bases and J by 9 bases, with 17 bases between the two germline ends. This CDR3 spans 14 amino acids. The CDR3 DNA follows: TGTGCCAGCAGCATAACTCGGAGGGGAGGTGAGCAGTTCTTC. This encodes CASSITRRGGEQFF.

V usage is TRBV23-1 and J usage is TRBJ1-5, with 7 bases lining up with TRBD1. TRBV23-1 is an open reading frame whose function is uncertain. CDR3 length: 18 amino acids. The V and J ends lost 1 base and 2 bases, in that order; junction bases with no gene match: 11. Written as DNA, the CDR3 is TGCGCCAGCAGTCAATGGGGGGGACAGCTCAAGGGCAATCAGCCCCAGCATTTT. Translating it yields CASSQWGGQLKGNQPQHF.

The chain links TRBV20-1 to TRBJ1-2; D ambiguous. The CDR3 contains 10 residues. Germline values: CDR1 DFQATT, CDR2 SNEGSKA (reference sequence). V was pared by 6 bases and J by 8 bases, with 10 bases between. The CDR3 DNA reads TGCAGTGCCACCGCACGCGGCTACACCTTC. This encodes CSATARGYTF.

The chain recombines TRBV6-6 with TRBJ2-3; TRBD2 aligns across 11 bases. CDR1 and CDR2 from the germline V gene are MNHNY and SVGAGI (reference sequence). This CDR3 has 16 amino acids. After removal of 3 bases from V and 5 bases from J, the junction contained 7 bases not matched to a gene. CDR3 sequence reads: CASSYATSGRGDTQYF. CDR3 DNA sequence: TGTGCCAGCAGTTATGCTACTAGCGGGAGAGGAGATACGCAGTATTTT.

V is TRBV5-4 and J is TRBJ2-7; 11 nucleotides line up with TRBD2. Trimming cost V 4 bases and J 2 bases; bases outside gene matches: 5. From germline, CDR1 is SGHNT and CDR2 YYREEE (reference sequence). This CDR3 is built from 15 residues. The CDR3 sequence: CASSVGLAETYEQYF. The CDR3 bases are TGTGCCAGCAGCGTGGGACTAGCGGAAACCTACGAGCAGTACTTC. The entire variable domain, with the rest obtained from reference TRBV5-4 and TRBJ2-7, is as follows: ETGVTQSPTHLIKTRGQQVTLRCSSQSGHNTVSWYQQALGQGPQFIFQYYREEENGRGNFPPRFSGLQFPNYSSELNVNALELDDSALYLCASSVGLAETYEQYFGPGTRLTVT.